A selection of T cell receptor beta chains follows, all from one sample in a study of radiotherapy plus CTLA-4 blockade in lung cancer. Libraries were prepared by immunoSEQ multiplex PCR; TCRdb keeps only in-frame clonotypes and omits some of them. Of 56,000 or so clones in the sample, less than 80% were seen once. The starting material was peripheral blood, obtained from a patient treated with radiotherapy plus ipilimumab. Source of these receptors: a human donor with non-small cell lung cancer who had a complete response to radiotherapy plus ipilimumab. Each CDR3 is given with its conserved first and last residue. The D gene is left open where the match is weak. Some rows mark clone size as missing; the rest say once, few, many or name a class of expanded clone.

j_gene | abundance | len | v_gene | d_gene | CDR3aa | CDR3nt
TRBJ2-7 | - | 14 | TRBV19 | - | CASSMTGSSYEQYF | TGTGCCAGTAGTATGACAGGCAGCTCCTACGAGCAGTACTTC
TRBJ1-5 | - | 16 | TRBV6-5 | - | CASSYWHRDSNQPQHF | TGTGCCAGCAGTTACTGGCACAGGGATAGCAATCAGCCCCAGCATTTT
TRBJ1-4 | few | 15 | TRBV2 | TRBD1 | CASKRQGSTNEKLFF | TGTGCCAGCAAAAGACAGGGTTCAACTAATGAAAAACTGTTTTTT
TRBJ2-2 | - | 15 | TRBV6-6 | TRBD1 | CASSSRDRVTGELFF | TGTGCCAGCAGCTCCCGGGACAGGGTCACCGGGGAGCTGTTTTTT
TRBJ1-6 | - | 15 | TRBV4-3 | - | CASSQFNGINSPLHF | TGCGCCAGCAGCCAGTTTAACGGGATCAATTCACCCCTCCACTTT
TRBJ1-4 | - | 17 | TRBV19 | TRBD1 | CASSTTGGERTNEKLFF | TGTGCCAGTAGTACGACAGGGGGCGAGAGAACTAATGAAAAACTGTTTTTT
TRBJ1-2 | once | 15 | TRBV18 | - | CASPPGGDPAYGYTF | TGTGCCAGCCCCCCCGGAGGGGACCCAGCCTATGGCTACACCTTC
TRBJ1-1 | once | 14 | TRBV15 | - | CATSITGMSAEAFF | TGTGCCACCAGCATTACAGGGATGAGTGCTGAAGCTTTCTTT
TRBJ2-5 | - | 12 | TRBV30 | - | CAWSVNEGTQYF | TGTGCCTGGAGTGTAAATGAGGGGACCCAGTACTTC
TRBJ2-1 | - | 14 | TRBV19 | - | CASSIRFDSVEQFF | TGTGCCAGTAGTATTAGATTCGACTCGGTTGAGCAGTTCTTC
TRBJ2-7 | - | 12 | TRBV2 | - | CASRISLYEQYF | TGTGCCAGTCGCATCAGTCTCTACGAGCAGTACTTC
TRBJ1-6 | few | 14 | TRBV5-8 | - | CASSFAGVNSPLHF | TGTGCCAGCAGCTTCGCAGGGGTTAATTCACCCCTCCACTTT
TRBJ2-2 | once | 15 | TRBV5-1 | TRBD1 | CASSQGQGASGELFF | TGCGCCAGCAGCCAGGGACAGGGGGCATCCGGGGAGCTGTTTTTT
TRBJ1-1 | - | 16 | TRBV27 | TRBD1 | CASSLNQGTDYIEAFF | TGTGCCAGCAGTCTAAACCAGGGGACAGACTATATTGAAGCTTTCTTT
TRBJ1-2 | - | 14 | TRBV18 | TRBD1 | CASSPGDSLQGYTF | TGTGCCAGCTCTCCGGGGGACAGCCTTCAGGGCTACACCTTC
TRBJ2-7 | - | 14 | TRBV5-1 | - | CASSSDRSLHEQYF | TGCGCCAGCAGTTCAGACAGGTCATTGCACGAGCAGTACTTC
TRBJ1-1 | - | 15 | TRBV6-6 | - | CASSDPGHKNTEAFF | TGTGCCAGCAGCGATCCGGGACACAAAAACACTGAAGCTTTCTTT
TRBJ2-7 | - | 16 | TRBV2 | TRBD2 | CASRKRPSGTSYEQYF | TGTGCCAGCCGAAAGCGACCTAGCGGAACCTCCTACGAGCAGTACTTC
TRBJ1-2 | few | 13 | TRBV7-9 | - | CASSFASQGENTF | TGTGCCAGCAGCTTTGCTTCACAGGGCGAGAACACCTTC
TRBJ1-5 | - | 12 | TRBV7-8 | TRBD1 | CASSLAQGRKHF | TGTGCCAGCAGCTTAGCACAGGGGCGGAAACATTTT
TRBJ2-7 | - | 15 | TRBV7-6 | - | CASSLVMETGPEQYF | TGTGCCAGCAGCTTAGTTATGGAAACAGGTCCGGAGCAGTACTTC
TRBJ2-1 | once | 10 | TRBV20-1 | - | CSALDNEQFF | TGCAGTGCACTCGACAATGAGCAGTTCTTC
TRBJ2-7 | - | 14 | TRBV2 | - | CASKIAGSSYEQYF | TGTGCCAGCAAGATAGCAGGGTCCTCCTACGAGCAGTACTTC
TRBJ2-1 | - | 16 | TRBV10-1 | - | CASSESDSQGGNEQFF | TGCGCCAGCAGTGAGTCCGACTCACAAGGGGGTAATGAGCAGTTCTTC
TRBJ2-2 | - | 16 | TRBV6-4 | - | CASSGTGREGTGELFF | TGTGCCAGCAGTGGGACGGGCAGGGAAGGCACCGGGGAGCTGTTTTTT
TRBJ2-1 | - | 16 | TRBV16 | TRBD1 | CASSPDRGRGGWRQFF | TGTGCCAGCAGCCCTGACAGGGGGCGAGGGGGTTGGAGGCAGTTCTTC
TRBJ1-5 | - | 15 | TRBV6-6 | - | CASSYATASNQPQHF | TGTGCCAGCAGTTATGCAACAGCAAGCAATCAGCCCCAGCATTTT
TRBJ1-1 | - | 15 | TRBV7-9 | - | CASSLSNSGATEAFF | TGTGCCAGCAGCTTGAGCAATTCAGGGGCCACTGAAGCTTTCTTT
TRBJ2-3 | - | 11 | TRBV29-1 | - | CSVAPTDTQYF | TGCAGCGTGGCACCCACAGATACGCAGTATTTT
TRBJ2-7 | - | 14 | TRBV12-5 | - | CASGLLPGNYEQYF | TGTGCTAGTGGTTTGCTCCCGGGGAACTACGAGCAGTACTTC
TRBJ1-5 | - | 14 | TRBV2 | - | CASSEQGSWQPQHF | TGTGCCAGCAGTGAACAGGGTTCGTGGCAGCCCCAGCATTTT
TRBJ2-1 | - | 16 | TRBV14 | - | CASSPLRVVQDNEQFF | TGTGCCAGCAGCCCCCTGAGGGTAGTTCAGGACAATGAGCAGTTCTTC
TRBJ1-2 | - | 14 | TRBV29-1 | TRBD1 | CSVPGTVHNYGYTF | TGCAGCGTCCCCGGGACAGTACATAACTATGGCTACACCTTC
TRBJ1-1 | - | 15 | TRBV27 | TRBD1 | CASSILSGQGAEAFF | TGTGCCAGCAGTATCCTATCCGGACAGGGGGCTGAAGCTTTCTTT
TRBJ1-5 | - | 14 | TRBV7-5 | - | CARSLFRGNQPQHF | TGTGCCAGAAGCTTATTTAGGGGGAATCAGCCCCAGCATTTT
TRBJ1-1 | few | 14 | TRBV19 | - | CASSIKHLNTEAFF | TGTGCCAGTAGTATCAAGCACTTGAACACTGAAGCTTTCTTT
TRBJ2-5 | once | 16 | TRBV5-1 | - | CASSLRIGGVQETQYF | TGCGCCAGCAGCTTGAGGATCGGCGGGGTCCAAGAGACCCAGTACTTC
TRBJ2-1 | few | 14 | TRBV5-6 | - | CASSGGTPYNEQFF | TGTGCCAGCAGCGGAGGGACTCCCTACAATGAGCAGTTCTTC
TRBJ1-5 | - | 15 | TRBV7-9 | - | CASSTGQSSLGPQHF | TGTGCCAGCAGCACTGGACAGTCGAGTCTCGGGCCCCAGCATTTT
TRBJ2-6 | - | 16 | TRBV18 | - | CASSPGQYSGANVLTF | TGTGCCAGCTCACCCGGACAATACTCTGGGGCCAACGTCCTGACTTTC
TRBJ1-6 | - | 15 | TRBV30 | TRBD1 | CAWSVRGQGGSPLHF | TGTGCCTGGAGTGTCCGAGGACAGGGGGGTTCACCCCTCCACTTT
TRBJ2-6 | - | 17 | TRBV2 | - | CASSPGTPPTGANVLTF | TGTGCCAGCAGCCCGGGAACCCCGCCCACTGGGGCCAACGTCCTGACTTTC
TRBJ1-1 | few | 15 | TRBV7-9 | TRBD1 | CASSPQGAQVTEAFF | TGTGCCAGCAGCCCACAGGGGGCGCAGGTCACTGAAGCTTTCTTT
TRBJ2-1 | - | 13 | TRBV10-1 | TRBD2 | CASSDYIGGEQFF | TGCGCCAGCAGTGATTACATCGGGGGGGAGCAGTTCTTC
TRBJ1-1 | - | 13 | TRBV11-2 | - | CASSQQGNTEAFF | TGTGCCAGCAGCCAACAGGGGAACACTGAAGCTTTCTTT
TRBJ2-2 | - | 13 | TRBV5-1 | - | CASSPEGTGELFF | TGCGCCAGCAGCCCGGAGGGGACCGGGGAGCTGTTTTTT
TRBJ2-2 | - | 14 | TRBV11-2 | TRBD2 | CASSVAGGTGELFF | TGTGCCAGCAGCGTGGCGGGAGGAACCGGGGAGCTGTTTTTT
TRBJ2-4 | - | 14 | TRBV5-6 | TRBD2 | CASSDGRMKNIQYF | TGTGCCAGCAGCGACGGGAGGATGAAAAACATTCAGTACTTC